The sequence of this T cell receptor (beta chain) was determined in a study of blood T cell repertoires in COVID-19. Study in general: Specimens from acute and convalescent COVID-19 originated in the United States, Italy and Spain. PBMCs, B-cell-depleted T cells, or T cells provided the cDNA or gDNA that made up the material.

Authors' methods: Reference gene primer amplification in the assay estimated nucleated cell counts. The assay was immunoSEQ multiplex PCR, and TCRdb's table has in-frame clones only and misses some. From that table come the V and J calls and clone size; the DNA was used to work out D and trimming. The data hold fewer than 200,000 clones, with about 88% observed a single time. Patients at the Seattle site were enrolled during active infection and followed longitudinally. This clonotype originated in a woman older than 75 with COVID-19, enrolled during active disease. Sequencing used peripheral blood.

DNA for the CDR3: TGTGCCAGCAGCTTGGCTGCGGGAGGGCCGAGCACAGATACGCAGTATTTT. Amino acid sequence: CASSLAAGGPSTDTQYF. The chain recombines TRBV7-2 with TRBJ2-3, with 9 positions matching TRBD2. Germline V lookup: CDR1 SGHTA, CDR2 FQGNSA. V gave up 3 bases and J gave up 0 bases; unmatched junction bases: 7. The CDR3 consists of 17 residues.